Presented here are 11 T cell receptor beta chains from one specimen sequenced in a study of cytomegalovirus exposure and HLA in healthy donors. A multiplex PCR was run with 60 Vbeta primers and 13 Jbeta primers. Profiling relied on immunoSEQ multiplex PCR, and the TCRdb table lists in-frame clones only, not all of them. The repertoire table contains under 200,000 clones. The specimen was PBMCs. The source of these receptors is a man aged 25-45 years in good health and CMV-seronegative.

The gene calls are TRBV6-5 and TRBJ1-2; D gene uncertain. V lost 1 base to trimming and J lost 9 bases, with 12 bases between them. Germline CDR1 is MNHEY and CDR2 is SVGAGI. There are 13 residues in the CDR3. The CDR3 nucleotides are TGTGCCAGCAGTTACTACGAGGGCAGGAGCTACACCTTC. Translating gives CASSYYEGRSYTF.

The J gene is TRBJ2-1, the V gene TRBV7-9, with TRBD1 identical over 9 bases. CDR1 is SEHNR and CDR2 is FQNEAQ in the germline V gene (reference sequence). The ends lost 4 bases at V and 1 base at J; junction bases unmatched: 11. The CDR3 has 18 residues. The CDR3 region is CASSSNRGQGRSYNEQFF. The CDR3, as DNA: TGTGCCAGCAGCTCGAACAGGGGGCAAGGACGTTCCTACAATGAGCAGTTCTTC.

This chain joins TRBV2 and TRBJ2-1; D might be TRBD2 (5 bases). Looked up from germline, CDR1 is SNHLY and CDR2 is FYNNEI. V was clipped by 1 base and J by 7 bases, with 14 bases between them. CDR3 length equals 15 residues. CDR3 residues: CASSEEAGQWNEQFF. The DNA of the CDR3 is TGTGCCAGCAGTGAAGAGGCGGGCCAGTGGAATGAGCAGTTCTTC.

This chain links TRBV7-9 with TRBJ1-3, with 8 bases fitting TRBD1. Losses at the gene ends were 0 bases for V and 5 bases for J; bases not matched to a gene: 3. Germline CDR1 SEHNR, CDR2 FQNEAQ (reference sequence). This CDR3 is built from 15 residues. The CDR3 protein is CASSLAAGGRNTIYF. CDR3 nucleotide sequence: TGTGCCAGCAGCTTAGCGGCAGGGGGCCGAAACACCATATATTTT.

The chain carries TRBV4-3 and TRBJ1-4; possible D gene TRBD1, 6 bases. The V and J ends lost 1 base and 8 bases respectively, with 14 bases between them. Germline V gene data show CDR1 as LGHNA and CDR2 as YSLEER. This CDR3 is built from 15 residues. CDR3: CASSQGFWTEEKLFF. The CDR3 coding sequence is TGCGCCAGCAGCCAAGGTTTTTGGACAGAGGAAAAACTGTTTTTT.

V is TRBV5-1 and J is TRBJ2-3; the D gene is possibly TRBD2 (6 bases). The CDR3 is 16 amino acids. Deletions cut 0 bases from V and 2 bases from J, with 13 bases between. CDR1 SGHRS and CDR2 YFSETQ come from the germline V gene. CDR3 protein: CASSLVAVGPTDTQYF. In DNA, the CDR3 is TGCGCCAGCAGCTTGGTAGCGGTGGGGCCCACAGATACGCAGTATTTT.

J is TRBJ2-2 and V is TRBV21-1; no DNA check was done on the table's D call, TRBD2. TRBV21-1 is designated a pseudogene. This CDR3 is 18 amino acids long. The CDR3 spells CASSKLPTSGRWTGELFF. The CDR3 DNA is TGTGCCAGCAGCAAACTCCCGACTAGCGGGAGGTGGACCGGGGAGCTGTTTTTT.

The gene calls are TRBV7-2 and TRBJ2-1; TRBD2 aligns across 8 bases. CDR3 length: 18 amino acids. Germline CDR1 and CDR2: SGHTA and FQGNSA. The V gene end was trimmed by 3 bases and the J gene end by 0 bases; junction bases not matched to a gene: 10. The CDR3 nucleotides read TGTGCCAGCAGCTTGAGAGGTTTGCGGGGGGCCTCCTACAATGAGCAGTTCTTC. It specifies CASSLRGLRGASYNEQFF.

This rearrangement joins TRBV4-3 to TRBJ2-3, with 14 bases fitting TRBD2. V lost 5 bases and J lost 0; bases outside the gene matches: 7. This CDR3 is built from 18 residues. In germline, CDR1 is LGHNA, CDR2 YSLEER. The CDR3 region has the DNA TGCGCCAGCAGCGAAGGACTAGCGGGGGGTCCTAGCACAGATACGCAGTATTTT. It encodes CASSEGLAGGPSTDTQYF.

The rearrangement links TRBV10-3 to TRBJ2-7; 11 bases align to TRBD1. Looked up from germline, CDR1 is ENHRY and CDR2 is SYGVKD. V trimming: 6 bases; J trimming: 2 bases; junction bases outside the gene matches: 6. There are 15 residues in the CDR3. CDR3: CAISDRDRGTYEQYF. Here the CDR3 DNA reads TGTGCCATCAGCGACCGGGACAGGGGGACCTACGAGCAGTACTTC.

The chain recombines TRBV6-5 with TRBJ2-1, with 8 bases that match TRBD1. The CDR3 runs 15 residues. J lost 5 bases, V lost 7 bases, and 10 bases had no gene match. In germline, CDR1 is MNHEY, CDR2 SVGAGI. CDR3 region: CASTPQGAPNNEQFF. CDR3 nucleotides: TGTGCCAGCACCCCGCAGGGGGCTCCCAACAATGAGCAGTTCTTC.